This paragraph covers one TCR beta chain sequence. Its antigen remains undetermined. Nothing much larger sits one base from this clone, and base qualities are not available. The germline V end is reduced by 6 bases and the J end by 13 bases; junction bases left unmatched: 10. CDR1 and CDR2 (LNHDA, SQIVND) derive from the germline V gene (reference sequence). The CDR3 covers 13 residues, taking in both the cysteine and the phenylalanine. The retained sequence is limited to the CDR3, 39 bases, with the frame set at the first base. TCRbeta CDR3 regions were amplified from genomic DNA by means of the immunoSEQ Assay, a bias-controlled multiplex PCR. On the study's bioinformatics: Within the assay, amplification of reference gene primers was used to estimate how many nucleated cells each sample contained. Sequence reads were collapsed and filtered to measure the absolute abundance of every unique TCRbeta CDR3 rearrangement. For each sample, productive Simpson clonality was calculated as the square root of Simpson's diversity index over productive rearrangements. This immuneACCESS table, as held by TCRdb, lists in-frame sequences with V and J called but not all clones. Of the missing ones, under half trace to an unresolved V gene in checked studies; the others have no known cause. The V and J calls and clone size were taken over from that table, and D and trimming were inferred from the DNA. Present in this sample are under 150,000 clones, 84% of which were seen just once. The ten largest clonotypes hold 3% to 4% of the sample.

The sample comes from a study of blood T cell repertoires in COVID-19 (dated by TCRdb to the early 2020s). Concerning the study at large: For ImmuneRACE Cohort 3, a participant was defined as recovered based on two consecutive negative NP/OP PCR tests, clearance by a healthcare professional, or resolution of symptoms. Where available, HLA class I and class II types were taken from metadata supplied by the sample provider and were not determined by assay-based typing. Samples were obtained from the ongoing ImmuneRACE study (first 160 participants) and from roughly 1,300 subjects provided by 6 global collaborators. Nearly every sample came with metadata listing a de-identified subject ID, COVID-19 status, age in years and sex. The dataset comprised deeply sampled blood TCRbeta repertoires from subjects exposed to, actively infected with, or recovered from COVID-19. Collaborator samples came from the United States, Italy and Spain and covered acute and convalescent phases of COVID-19. The repertoires were released in a freely available public database intended as a resource for research on the immune response to SARS-CoV-2. The material from the prospective study consisted of cDNA or gDNA derived from T cells, B-cell-depleted T cells, or PBMCs. What the work shows at the level of the full study, not this receptor alone: Clinical and demographic metadata were provided uncurated, with the amount varying by source and participant.

Participants in the prospective study were aged roughly 18 to 100 years, lived in about two dozen United States geographic areas, and enrolled through a virtual design. Cohort assignment in the prospective study relied on participant-reported clinical history from a screening survey and a study questionnaire. Each participant in the prospective study had whole blood, serum and a nasopharyngeal or oropharyngeal swab collected by mobile phlebotomists. Prospective study participants could optionally give additional blood draws and questionnaires over an approximately 2-month period. Before DNA extraction, blood samples from the prospective study were shipped at room temperature or frozen.

This TCR was sampled from a man aged 50-60 years in a cohort exposed to, infected with or recovered from COVID-19 (not recorded which). The V and J segments used are TRBV19 and TRBJ1-2; 11 bases in the middle match TRBD1. The source material was PBMCs or T cells enriched from blood (not recorded which). The DNA sequence follows: TGTGCCAGTAGCCAGGGGGGACAGGGGGACTGCACCTTC. The resulting protein is CASSQGGQGDCTF.